The 6 T cell receptor beta chains presented below share a single source sample, sequenced in a study of shared clonotypes between healthy human individuals. Assay: immunoSEQ multiplex PCR; the TCRdb copy retains only in-frame clones and omits some. Of about 1.5 million clones in the sample, roughly 95% are singletons; the top ten hold about 1%. Sample: naive CD4+ T cells sorted from blood. Subset here: CD45RA+ positively selected. These receptor sequences come from a man between 25 and 39 years old in good health.

This clone was detected only once. The chain recombines TRBV29-1 with TRBJ2-1; D gene ambiguous. CDR1 is SQVTM and CDR2 is ANQGSEA in the germline V gene. V lost 4 bases, J lost 8 bases, and 18 bases lay in between. The CDR3 is 14 residues long. The CDR3 reads CSVVKLGSIDEQFF. CDR3 in DNA: TGCAGCGTTGTTAAATTAGGGTCAATCGATGAGCAGTTCTTC.

V gene TRBV11-2 combines with J gene TRBJ2-7; D ambiguous. The germline V gene has CDR1 SGHAT and CDR2 FQNNGV. The V end was cut by 5 bases, the J end by 4 bases, with 6 bases between. The CDR3 has 11 residues. The CDR3 region is CASSETYEQYF. Written as DNA, the CDR3 is TGTGCCAGCAGCGAAACGTACGAGCAGTACTTC.

Of note for this clone: The same CDR3 also results from other DNA sequences found in this sample. The rearrangement joins TRBV7-9 to TRBJ1-5; 9 nucleotides match TRBD1. Germline CDR1 reads SEHNR; CDR2 reads FQNEAQ (reference sequence). J lost 4 bases, V lost 5 bases, and 6 bases had no gene match. This CDR3 has 15 residues. The CDR3 coding sequence is TGTGCCAGCAGCCCGACAGGGGGGGGTAATCAGCCCCAGCATTTT. Translating gives CASSPTGGGNQPQHF.

V usage is TRBV30 and J usage is TRBJ1-5; D is perhaps TRBD1 (6 bases). This CDR3 spans 15 amino acids. V lost 0 bases and J 4 bases, leaving 13 bases between the germline ends. Germline-derived CDR1 and CDR2 are GTSNPN and SVGIG (reference sequence). The CDR3 reads CAWSVLGGANQPQHF. CDR3 DNA: TGTGCCTGGAGTGTACTTGGGGGGGCTAATCAGCCCCAGCATTTT.

This chain uses TRBV5-4 with TRBJ2-7; no clear D gene. The CDR3 spans 15 residues. The V gene lost 0 bases and the J gene lost 4 bases, with 14 bases spanning the gap. Germline-derived CDR1 and CDR2 are SGHNT and YYREEE (reference sequence). The CDR3 region is CASSLVGVSVYEQYF. The CDR3 coding sequence is TGTGCCAGCAGCTTGGTTGGGGTTTCGGTATACGAGCAGTACTTC.

The V gene is TRBV25-1, the J gene TRBJ1-3; the D is unclear. CDR1 and CDR2 (germline): MGHDK, SYGVNS. CDR3 length: 12 residues. Trimming removed 8 bases at V and 5 bases at J, with 10 bases between. The CDR3 region is CASAPTRNTIYF. In DNA, the CDR3 is TGTGCCAGCGCCCCTACTAGAAACACCATATATTTT.